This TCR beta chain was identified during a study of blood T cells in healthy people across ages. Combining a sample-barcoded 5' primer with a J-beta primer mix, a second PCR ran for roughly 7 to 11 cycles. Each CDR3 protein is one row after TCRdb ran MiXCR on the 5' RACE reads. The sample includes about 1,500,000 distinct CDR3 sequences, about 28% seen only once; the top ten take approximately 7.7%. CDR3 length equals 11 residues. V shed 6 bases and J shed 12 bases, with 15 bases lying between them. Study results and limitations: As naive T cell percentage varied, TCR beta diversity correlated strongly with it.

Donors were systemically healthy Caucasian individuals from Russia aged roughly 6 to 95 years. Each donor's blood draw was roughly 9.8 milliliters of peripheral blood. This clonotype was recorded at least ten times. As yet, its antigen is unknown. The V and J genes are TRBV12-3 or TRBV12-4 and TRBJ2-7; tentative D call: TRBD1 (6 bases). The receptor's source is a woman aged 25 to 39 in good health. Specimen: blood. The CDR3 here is CASSNRDMLYF. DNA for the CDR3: TGTGCCAGCAGCAACCGGGACATGCTGTACTTC.